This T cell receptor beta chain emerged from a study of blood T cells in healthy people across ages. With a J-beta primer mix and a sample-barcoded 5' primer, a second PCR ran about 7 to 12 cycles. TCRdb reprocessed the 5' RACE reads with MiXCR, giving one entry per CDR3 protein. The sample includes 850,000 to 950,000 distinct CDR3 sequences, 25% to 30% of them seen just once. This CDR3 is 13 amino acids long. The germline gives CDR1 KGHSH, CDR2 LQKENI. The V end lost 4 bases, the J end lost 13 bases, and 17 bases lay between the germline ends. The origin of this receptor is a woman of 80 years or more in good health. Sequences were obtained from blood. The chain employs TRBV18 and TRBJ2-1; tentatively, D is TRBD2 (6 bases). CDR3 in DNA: TGTGCCAGCTCACTGGGACTGCAAGAGACCCAGTTCTTC. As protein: CASSLGLQETQFF.